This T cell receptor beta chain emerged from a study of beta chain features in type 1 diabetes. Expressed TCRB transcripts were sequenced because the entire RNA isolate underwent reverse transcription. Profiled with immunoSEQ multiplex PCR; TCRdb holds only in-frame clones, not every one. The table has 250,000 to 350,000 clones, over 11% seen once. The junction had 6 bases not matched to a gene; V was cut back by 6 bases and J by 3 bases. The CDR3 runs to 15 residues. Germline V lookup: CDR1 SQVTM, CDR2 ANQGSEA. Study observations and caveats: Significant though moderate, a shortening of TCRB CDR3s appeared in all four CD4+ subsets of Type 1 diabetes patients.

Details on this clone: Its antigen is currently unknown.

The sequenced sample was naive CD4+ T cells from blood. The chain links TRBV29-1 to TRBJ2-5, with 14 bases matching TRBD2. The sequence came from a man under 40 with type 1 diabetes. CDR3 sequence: CSVDTGLAGEETQYF. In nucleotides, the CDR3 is TGCAGCGTGGATACGGGACTAGCGGGAGAAGAGACCCAGTACTTC.